These 21 T cell receptor beta chains originate from one sample sequenced in a study of T cell repertoires in cytomegalovirus infection. These receptors have no identified antigens. TCRdb called the reads again in MiXCR, with one record for every CDR3 protein. The data hold under 850,000 distinct CDR3 sequences, with around a third observed a single time. The sample consisted of cultured PBMCs, taken from culture after CMV antigen stimulation. These receptors were collected from a human donor in good health (CMV status not recorded). Some clones in this sample may be carry-over from other donors' samples.

The chain employs TRBV5-6 and TRBJ1-1; maybe TRBD1 (6 bases). CDR3 length: 13 residues. The germline V gene has CDR1 SGHDT and CDR2 YYEEEE. Trimming left V 0 bases short and J 6 bases short, with 9 bases between. The CDR3 is CASSLGYRAEAFF. CDR3 nucleotides: TGTGCCAGCAGCTTGGGATACAGGGCTGAAGCTTTCTTT.

The table lists this clonotype with many counts. The V gene is TRBV7-2, the J gene TRBJ1-5, with D uncertain. Germline V lookup: CDR1 SGHTA, CDR2 FQGNSA. CDR3 length: 14 amino acids. V lost 5 bases, J lost 3 bases, and 11 bases lay in between. The chain's CDR3 is CASSPSHFNQPQHF. CDR3 DNA sequence: TGTGCCAGCAGCCCCTCACATTTCAATCAGCCCCAGCATTTT.

This clonotype was counted at least ten times. The V and J genes are TRBV7-8 and TRBJ2-7; 7 nucleotides agree with TRBD1. This CDR3 has 15 residues. Germline CDR1 is SGHVS and CDR2 is FQNEAQ. The ends lost 7 bases at V and 0 bases at J; junction bases unmatched: 9. CDR3 bases: TGTGCCAGCACAATGGGGACAGAAGTCTCCTACGAGCAGTACTTC. Translation gives CASTMGTEVSYEQYF.

This clonotype was recorded many times. The CDR3 loop reads CASSLGGTGLVETQYF. DNA for the CDR3: TGTGCCAGCAGCTTAGGAGGGACAGGGCTTGTGGAGACCCAGTACTTC. V usage is TRBV7-2 and J usage is TRBJ2-5, with 9 bases identical to TRBD1. CDR3 length equals 16 residues. Germline loops: CDR1 SGHTA, CDR2 FQGNSA. With 1 base clipped from V and 5 bases from J, the junction kept 8 bases outside the gene matches.

This chain links TRBV11-2 with TRBJ2-5; possibly TRBD2 for D (5 bases). Per germline, CDR1 SGHAT and CDR2 FQNNGV. V was clipped by 0 bases and J by 4 bases, with 9 bases between them. The CDR3 sequence is 14 residues long. CDR3 bases: TGTGCCAGCAGCTTAGAAAAGCGGAGAGAGACCCAGTACTTC. Translation gives CASSLEKRRETQYF.

The gene calls are TRBV4-2 and TRBJ2-3; D might be TRBD2 (6 bases). The CDR3 is made up of 17 amino acids. The germline gives CDR1 LGHNA, CDR2 YNFKEQ. V was cut by 0 bases and J by 1 base, with 14 bases left in between. CDR3 nucleotide sequence: TGTGCCAGCAGCCAAGATGCGGGGAGGTCCGGCACAGATACGCAGTATTTT. The encoded protein is CASSQDAGRSGTDTQYF.

The chain is built from TRBV5-4 and TRBJ1-6, with no clear D. Trimming removed 0 bases at V and 5 bases at J, with 6 bases between. Germline values: CDR1 SGHNT, CDR2 YYREEE (reference sequence). The CDR3 consists of 14 residues. CDR3 region: CASSLGRNNSPLHF. Here the CDR3 DNA reads TGTGCCAGCAGCTTGGGACGGAATAATTCACCCCTCCACTTT.

This sequence joins TRBV4-1 and TRBJ1-2; 9 nucleotides line up with TRBD1. CDR1 is MGHRA, CDR2 YSYEKL, per germline. The CDR3 extends over 14 amino acids. V dropped 4 bases and J dropped 8; count of bases not matched to a gene: 8. The CDR3 DNA reads TGCGCCAGCAGCCCCCGACAGGGGGTTGAAGGCTACACCTTC. Translated: CASSPRQGVEGYTF.

The rearrangement uses TRBV20-1 and TRBJ2-7; 9 bases map to TRBD1. With V trimmed by 4 bases and J by 0 bases, 4 bases remained unmatched. Germline V gene lookup returns CDR1 DFQATT and CDR2 SNEGSKA (reference sequence). CDR3 size: 14 residues. The chain's CDR3 is CSAKQGAGSYEQYF. DNA for the CDR3: TGCAGTGCTAAACAGGGGGCAGGCTCCTACGAGCAGTACTTC.

The V and J genes are TRBV4-1 and TRBJ2-2; 7 nucleotides agree with TRBD2. From germline, CDR1 is MGHRA and CDR2 YSYEKL. The CDR3 sequence is 15 residues long. The J segment lost 6 bases and the V segment lost 6 bases, leaving 10 bases of the junction unmatched. CDR3 protein: CASRRAGREAGELFF. For the CDR3, the DNA is TGCGCCAGCAGGAGGGCGGGGAGGGAGGCCGGGGAGCTGTTTTTT.

A few counts support this clonotype. The V gene is TRBV7-2, the J gene TRBJ2-5, with 11 bases matching TRBD2. Trimming at V came to 4 bases and at J to 2 bases, leaving 12 bases not matched to a gene. The germline CDR1 and CDR2 sequences are SGHTA and FQGNSA. The CDR3 has 18 amino acids. The CDR3 region has the DNA TGTGCCAGCAGCTCCGGAATGCTAGCGGGGGGCCGTCAAGAGACCCAGTACTTC. This codes for CASSSGMLAGGRQETQYF. The whole variable domain, remainder taken from reference TRBV7-2 and TRBJ2-5, is GAGVSQSPSNKVTEKGKDVELRCDPISGHTALYWYRQSLGQGLEFLIYFQGNSAPDKSGLPSDRFSAERTGGSVSTLTIQRTQQEDSAVYLCASSSGMLAGGRQETQYFGPGTRLLVL.

The CDR3 loop reads CASSQRQGDQPQHF. The DNA for the CDR3 is TGCGCCAGCAGCCAACGACAGGGGGATCAGCCCCAGCATTTT. This chain connects TRBV4-3 to TRBJ1-5; 9 bases align to TRBD1. CDR1 and CDR2 (germline): LGHNA, YSLEER. V dropped 2 bases and J dropped 5; count of bases not matched to a gene: 1. The CDR3 runs 14 residues.

The V and J genes are TRBV29-1 and TRBJ2-3; TRBD1 aligns across 8 bases. CDR1 SQVTM and CDR2 ANQGSEA come from the germline V gene. J lost 4 bases, V lost 1 base, and 4 bases had no gene match. This CDR3 comprises 14 residues. CDR3 sequence (DNA): TGCAGCGTTGAAGCAGGGGGCGTAGCAGATACGCAGTATTTT. The encoded protein is CSVEAGGVADTQYF.

This sequence joins TRBV7-8 and TRBJ1-4; unclear D gene. Germline CDR1 SGHVS, CDR2 FQNEAQ. Trimming shortened V by 8 bases and J by 10 bases, and 11 bases separated the two germline ends. The CDR3 sequence is 11 residues long. CDR3 DNA sequence: TGTGCCAGCGGTTCCTATGGAAAACTGTTTTTT. Translated, it gives CASGSYGKLFF.

This clonotype has a handful of counts. The rearrangement links TRBV7-2 to TRBJ2-5, with D hard to call. CDR1 is SGHTA and CDR2 is FQGNSA in the germline V gene. Trimming stripped 6 bases from V and 2 bases from J, with 16 bases between. The length of the CDR3 is 15 residues. The CDR3: CASRTRTKLQETQYF. DNA for the CDR3: TGTGCCAGCAGGACTCGGACGAAACTACAAGAGACCCAGTACTTC. Variable domain in full (rest from reference TRBV7-2 and TRBJ2-5): GAGVSQSPSNKVTEKGKDVELRCDPISGHTALYWYRQSLGQGLEFLIYFQGNSAPDKSGLPSDRFSAERTGGSVSTLTIQRTQQEDSAVYLCASRTRTKLQETQYFGPGTRLLVL.

This clonotype has a handful of counts. The J gene is TRBJ1-5, the V gene TRBV28; TRBD1 agrees at 8 bases. Unmatched junction bases numbered 9, after V lost 6 bases and J lost 5 bases. Germline-derived CDR1 and CDR2 are MDHEN and SYDVKM. This CDR3 has 15 residues. The CDR3: CASSRNRGAYQPQHF. CDR3 DNA sequence: TGTGCCAGCAGCCGAAACAGGGGGGCATATCAGCCCCAGCATTTT.

The rearrangement joins TRBV11-2 to TRBJ2-1, with unresolved D. CDR1 is SGHAT and CDR2 is FQNNGV in the germline V gene. Trimming removed 5 bases from V and 4 bases from J, with 12 bases in between. The CDR3 contains 14 residues. CDR3: CASSRATPYNEQFF. As DNA, the CDR3 is TGTGCCAGCAGCCGTGCCACCCCTTACAATGAGCAGTTCTTC. The full variable domain, its missing parts supplied by reference TRBV11-2 and TRBJ2-1, is EAGVAQSPRYKIIEKRQSVAFWCNPISGHATLYWYQQILGQGPKLLIQFQNNGVVDDSQLPKDRFSAERLKGVDSTLKIQPAKLEDSAVYLCASSRATPYNEQFFGPGTRLTVL.

The rearrangement uses TRBV4-1 and TRBJ1-5; 7 bases align to TRBD1. CDR3 size: 16 residues. From germline, CDR1 is MGHRA and CDR2 YSYEKL. V shed 4 bases and J 3 bases; nucleotides not matched to a gene: 9. The CDR3 here is CASSLSTGQLNQPQHF. The CDR3 nucleotides read TGCGCCAGCAGCCTTTCCACGGGACAGCTCAATCAGCCCCAGCATTTT.

V is TRBV4-3 and J is TRBJ1-4, with 9 bases fitting TRBD1. The V and J ends lost 1 base and 3 bases, in that order; junction bases with no gene match: 0. Per the germline V gene, CDR1 is LGHNA and CDR2 is YSLEER. The CDR3 is 15 amino acids. The CDR3 nucleotides are TGCGCCAGCAGCCAAGGGACAGGGGCTAATGAAAAACTGTTTTTT. It is translated as CASSQGTGANEKLFF.

This sequence joins TRBV6-1 and TRBJ2-7; no reliable D call. CDR1 and CDR2 (germline): MNHNS, SASEGT. The germline V and J ends were trimmed by 6 bases and 3 bases, with 15 bases remaining between them. This CDR3 comprises 14 residues. In nucleotides, the CDR3 is TGTGCCAGCAGGTCCGCCGGGCCGCTCTACGAGCAGTACTTC. Its protein product is CASRSAGPLYEQYF.

This clonotype was observed a few times. The rearrangement uses TRBV4-1 and TRBJ1-5; 9 bases are shared with TRBD1. The CDR3 length is 18 residues. The V and J ends lost 5 bases and 6 bases, in that order; junction bases with no gene match: 17. CDR1 and CDR2 from the germline V gene are MGHRA and YSYEKL. The CDR3 is CASSEKMIRDRAAQPQHF. In DNA, the CDR3 is TGCGCCAGCAGCGAAAAGATGATAAGGGACAGGGCTGCTCAGCCCCAGCATTTT.